The 22 T cell receptor beta chains presented below share a single source sample, sequenced in a study of tumor-infiltrating lymphocytes in localized non-small cell lung cancer. Some clones are missing from TCRdb's copy, which holds only in-frame ones; the method was immunoSEQ multiplex PCR. The data contain some 16,000 clones, 40% to 45% of them singletons. The sequencing sample was made of lung tumor tissue. These receptors came from a human donor with non-small cell lung cancer.

This clone is deemed medium-sized. This chain joins TRBV30 and TRBJ1-5; weak D call: TRBD1 (5 bases). V was pared by 1 base and J by 0 bases, with 7 bases between. CDR1 GTSNPN and CDR2 SVGIG come from the germline V gene (reference sequence). The CDR3 loop spans 14 amino acids. The CDR3 region is CAWSEGTSNQPQHF. In nucleotides, the CDR3 is TGTGCCTGGAGTGAGGGGACTAGCAATCAGCCCCAGCATTTT. Looking up the rest from reference TRBV30 and TRBJ1-5 gives the full variable domain: SQTIHQWPATLVQPVGSPLSLECTVEGTSNPNLYWYRQAAGRGLQLLFYSVGIGQISSEVPQNLSASRPQDRQFILSSKKLLLSDSGFYLCAWSEGTSNQPQHFGDGTRLSIL.

This clone was seen only once. CDR3 sequence: CASSYPTSGEGDTQYF. CDR3 sequence (DNA): TGTGCCAGCAGTTACCCCACTAGCGGGGAGGGAGATACGCAGTATTTT. The rearrangement joins TRBV6-4 to TRBJ2-3; 10 nucleotides match TRBD2. From germline, CDR1 is MRHNA and CDR2 SNTAGT. This CDR3 is 16 amino acids long. V dropped 5 bases and J dropped 5; count of bases not matched to a gene: 10.

V usage is TRBV30 and J usage is TRBJ2-3; D remains ambiguous. The CDR3 has 15 amino acids. Germline V CDR1 and CDR2: GTSNPN, SVGIG (reference sequence). Trimming left V 4 bases short and J 0 bases short, with 14 bases between. DNA of the CDR3: TGTGCCTGGAAACCCTCGAGACAAAGCACAGATACGCAGTATTTT. Its protein is CAWKPSRQSTDTQYF. Filled out from reference TRBV30 and TRBJ2-3, the complete variable domain reads SQTIHQWPATLVQPVGSPLSLECTVEGTSNPNLYWYRQAAGRGLQLLFYSVGIGQISSEVPQNLSASRPQDRQFILSSKKLLLSDSGFYLCAWKPSRQSTDTQYFGPGTRLTVL.

The chain carries TRBV13 and TRBJ2-3; D is undetermined. V lost 4 bases, J lost 2 bases, and 10 bases lay in between. CDR3 length: 14 amino acids. Germline CDR1 PRHDT, CDR2 FYEKMQ (reference sequence). The CDR3 DNA follows: TGTGCCAGCAGCTGGGTGGGTGACACAGATACGCAGTATTTT. Translation gives CASSWVGDTDTQYF.

This clone was seen a few times. This chain connects TRBV5-1 to TRBJ1-1; D possibly corresponds to TRBD1 (5 bases). CDR3 length: 15 amino acids. Germline V gene lookup returns CDR1 SGHRS and CDR2 YFSETQ. V was clipped by 1 base and J by 4 bases, with 14 bases between them. Here the CDR3 DNA reads TGCGCCAGCAGCTTGTACGAGGGTGGGGGCACTGAAGCTTTCTTT. This codes for CASSLYEGGGTEAFF.

This clone was counted only a few times. J is TRBJ1-1 and V is TRBV5-1, with 8 positions matching TRBD1. Germline V lookup: CDR1 SGHRS, CDR2 YFSETQ. The CDR3 covers 15 residues. Unmatched junction bases numbered 9, after V lost 4 bases and J lost 4 bases. CDR3 loop: CASSGRTGSVTEAFF. CDR3 bases: TGCGCCAGCAGCGGTAGGACAGGGAGTGTCACTGAAGCTTTCTTT.

This sequence joins TRBV6-4 and TRBJ2-1, with D possibly being TRBD1 (5 bases). The CDR3 is 13 amino acids. CDR1 is MRHNA and CDR2 is SNTAGT in the germline V gene. V was pared by 4 bases and J by 7 bases, with 11 bases between. The CDR3 loop is CASSGQGVNEQFF. In nucleotides, the CDR3 is TGTGCCAGCAGTGGGCAGGGTGTGAATGAGCAGTTCTTC.

The chain uses TRBV11-1 and TRBJ2-3, with 10 bases lining up with TRBD2. CDR3 length: 13 amino acids. Germline CDR1 is SGHAT and CDR2 is FQDESV (reference sequence). V was pared by 5 bases and J by 6 bases, with 2 bases of the junction left unmatched. DNA of the CDR3: TGTGCCAGCAGCATGACTAGCGGGGATACGCAGTATTTT. It specifies CASSMTSGDTQYF.

The V call is TRBV5-1, the J call TRBJ1-1, with 8 bases fitting TRBD1. V shed 1 base, J shed 10 bases, and the junction held 6 bases outside the gene matches. The CDR3 has 13 amino acids. CDR1 and CDR2 (germline): SGHRS, YFSETQ. The CDR3 sequence is CASSLTGGLRAFF. Written as DNA, the CDR3 is TGCGCCAGCAGCTTGACAGGGGGTTTACGAGCTTTCTTT.

The chain has TRBV5-4 and TRBJ2-2, with 10 bases lining up with TRBD1. The J segment lost 5 bases and the V segment lost 2 bases, leaving 6 bases of the junction unmatched. The CDR3 runs to 16 residues. Germline-derived CDR1 and CDR2 are SGHNT and YYREEE (reference sequence). CDR3 nucleotides: TGTGCCAGCAGCTTCTACGACAGGGGGCTGACCGGGGAGCTGTTTTTT. This encodes CASSFYDRGLTGELFF.

V is TRBV28 and J is TRBJ1-2, with 7 bases aligning to TRBD1. Germline V lookup: CDR1 MDHEN, CDR2 SYDVKM. The V and J ends lost 5 bases and 4 bases, in that order; junction bases with no gene match: 7. This CDR3 region has 14 residues. CDR3 amino acids: CASSPQGGLYGYTF. In nucleotides, the CDR3 is TGTGCCAGCAGTCCCCAGGGGGGGCTCTATGGCTACACCTTC.

Concerning this clone: This is likely an artifact of a read error, given a far larger clone one base away. The rearrangement uses TRBV11-2 and TRBJ2-4, with 7 nucleotides matching TRBD2. Germline CDR1 reads SGHAT; CDR2 reads FQNNGV. J was trimmed by 6 bases and V by 5 bases; bases with no gene match: 4. There are 13 residues in the CDR3. CDR3 nucleotide sequence: TGTGCCAGCAGCCACACGGGGGGAAACATTCAGTACTTC. It codes for CASSHTGGNIQYF.

The genes are TRBV6-5 and TRBJ2-7; D may be TRBD2 (5 bases). Between the trimmed V and J ends, which lost 6 bases and 2 bases, there was a span of 8 bases. This CDR3 has 12 residues. Per the germline V gene, CDR1 is MNHEY and CDR2 is SVGAGI. The CDR3 nucleotides are TGTGCCAGCAGACCCGGGACCTACGAGCAGTACTTC. Translation gives CASRPGTYEQYF.

The V and J genes are TRBV28 and TRBJ1-2, with unresolved D. The CDR3 is made up of 13 amino acids. Trimming left V 6 bases short and J 4 bases short, with 12 bases between. Germline V gives CDR1 MDHEN, CDR2 SYDVKM. CDR3 residues: CASRTTDSYGYTF. The DNA for the CDR3 is TGTGCCAGCAGGACGACGGATAGCTATGGCTACACCTTC.

J is TRBJ2-2 and V is TRBV7-2; D gene uncertain. The CDR3 has 13 amino acids. Germline lookup yields CDR1 SGHTA and CDR2 FQGNSA. V was clipped by 5 bases and J by 4 bases, with 8 bases between them. CDR3: CASSPSRTGELFF. The CDR3 bases are TGTGCCAGCAGCCCTAGTCGCACCGGGGAGCTGTTTTTT. Full variable domain (missing parts from reference TRBV7-2 and TRBJ2-2): GAGVSQSPSNKVTEKGKDVELRCDPISGHTALYWYRQSLGQGLEFLIYFQGNSAPDKSGLPSDRFSAERTGGSVSTLTIQRTQQEDSAVYLCASSPSRTGELFFGEGSRLTVL.

The chain employs TRBV7-9 and TRBJ1-1; 7 bases fit TRBD1. The CDR3 loop spans 14 amino acids. V lost 4 bases, J lost 5 bases, and 7 bases stayed unmatched. The germline gives CDR1 SEHNR, CDR2 FQNEAQ (reference sequence). CDR3 in DNA: TGTGCCAGCAGCTCAAGACAGGGAAGGACTGAAGCTTTCTTT. Translated, it gives CASSSRQGRTEAFF.

This sequence joins TRBV7-2 and TRBJ2-7; D is possibly TRBD1 (6 bases). Trimming left V 1 base short and J 0 bases short, with 10 bases between. This CDR3 spans 15 amino acids. CDR1 is SGHTA and CDR2 is FQGNSA in the germline V gene. This CDR3 is CASSLGQAHSYEQYF. DNA for the CDR3: TGTGCCAGCAGCTTAGGACAGGCACACTCCTACGAGCAGTACTTC.

V and J are TRBV7-2 and TRBJ1-1, with no clear D. CDR3 length: 13 residues. Trimming took off 3 bases at V and 1 base at J, with 6 bases between the two ends. Germline-derived CDR1 and CDR2 are SGHTA and FQGNSA. This CDR3 reads CASSFFQNTEAFF. In DNA form, the CDR3 reads TGTGCCAGCAGCTTTTTCCAGAACACTGAAGCTTTCTTT.

Ten or more counts support this clone. This sequence joins TRBV7-9 and TRBJ1-4, with D perhaps matching TRBD1 (5 bases). Germline CDR1 is SEHNR and CDR2 is FQNEAQ (reference sequence). V was shortened by 5 bases and J by 11 bases, with 21 bases between the two germline ends. The CDR3 runs 15 residues. The CDR3 reads CASSLLSGGKGKLFF. The DNA for the CDR3 is TGTGCCAGCAGCCTCCTCTCTGGGGGAAAGGGGAAACTGTTTTTT.

V usage is TRBV7-6 and J usage is TRBJ2-7; 8 positions agree with TRBD1. The length of the CDR3 is 15 residues. CDR1 SGHVS and CDR2 FNYEAQ come from the germline V gene. V was pared by 6 bases and J by 2 bases, with 9 bases of the junction left unmatched. CDR3 coding DNA: TGTGCCAGCAGTCCCGGGACAGGTTCTACCTACGAGCAGTACTTC. It specifies CASSPGTGSTYEQYF.

The chain joins TRBV5-1 to TRBJ2-3; 11 nucleotides line up with TRBD2. Germline values: CDR1 SGHRS, CDR2 YFSETQ. V was clipped by 0 bases and J by 15 bases; unmatched bases: 12. This CDR3 has 15 amino acids. CDR3 in DNA: TGCGCCAGCAGCTTGGCCTTGGGGACTAGCGGCTCAGAATATTTT. Protein: CASSLALGTSGSEYF.

The chain employs TRBV27 and TRBJ1-5, with D possibly being TRBD1 (5 bases). Germline CDR1 and CDR2: MNHEY and SMNVEV (reference sequence). CDR3 length: 14 residues. V was shortened by 3 bases and J by 4 bases, with 10 bases between the two germline ends. CDR3 loop: CASSLARVNQPQHF. The CDR3 nucleotides read TGTGCCAGCAGTTTGGCCAGGGTAAATCAGCCCCAGCATTTT.